Sequencing of this T cell receptor (beta chain) was carried out in a study of blood T cell repertoires in COVID-19. Looking at the study overall: T cells, B-cell-depleted T cells, or PBMCs supplied cDNA or gDNA.

Profiled with immunoSEQ multiplex PCR; TCRdb holds only in-frame clones, not every one. The sample includes some 190,000 clones, approximately 80% seen only once; the top ten take roughly 7.8%. Germline CDR1 and CDR2: MNHEY and SVGEGT. The J segment lost 4 bases and the V segment lost 2 bases, leaving 10 bases of the junction unmatched. This CDR3 region has 16 residues. Input material: peripheral blood. This TCR derives from a woman of 80 years or more with COVID-19, enrolled during active disease. V gene TRBV6-2 or TRBV6-3 combines with J gene TRBJ1-1, with 7 nucleotides matching TRBD1. CDR3 region: CASSYLRDSRSTEAFF. The CDR3 region has the DNA TGTGCCAGCAGTTACCTCCGGGACAGCCGTAGCACTGAAGCTTTCTTT.